This is a list of T cell receptor beta chains from one sample in a study of control samples from healthy donors and cancer patients. The method was immunoSEQ multiplex PCR; TCRdb's version includes in-frame clones alone and lacks a portion of them. Here the sample spans 130,000 or so clones, over 85% being singletons. Source material: blood. The receptors come from a man between 18 and 35 years old in good health. The CDR3 runs from the conserved cysteine through the conserved F or W. D genes are given only for firm matches. Clone size is not always given. Where it is, it says once, few, many or a class for expanded clones.

d_gene | len | j_gene | abundance | v_gene | CDR3aa | CDR3nt
- | 13 | TRBJ1-4 | - | TRBV6-5 | CASKGGTNEKLFF | TGTGCCAGTAAGGGAGGGACTAATGAAAAACTGTTTTTT
- | 11 | TRBJ2-5 | few | TRBV7-9 | CASSDGVGQYF | TGTGCCAGCAGCGACGGTGTCGGACAGTACTTC
- | 11 | TRBJ2-7 | once | TRBV6-5 | CASRLSQEQYF | TGTGCCAGCAGATTGTCGCAAGAGCAGTACTTC
TRBD2 | 19 | TRBJ2-2 | once | TRBV3-1/TRBV3-2 | CASSHYQGTSGANTGELFF | TGTGCCAGCAGCCACTACCAGGGGACTAGCGGCGCGAACACCGGGGAGCTGTTTTTT
- | 14 | TRBJ1-2 | - | TRBV3-1/TRBV3-2 | CASSQGGRPYGYTF | TGTGCCAGCAGCCAAGGTGGCAGGCCCTATGGCTACACCTTC
TRBD1 | 14 | TRBJ1-5 | - | TRBV5-4 | CASSLDRGTQPQHF | TGTGCCAGCAGCTTGGACAGGGGAACTCAGCCCCAGCATTTT
TRBD1 | 12 | TRBJ2-1 | - | TRBV2 | CASRNRDREQFF | TGTGCCAGCAGGAACCGGGACAGGGAGCAGTTCTTC
TRBD1 | 13 | TRBJ1-1 | - | TRBV19 | CASSFTGDTEAFF | TGTGCCAGTAGCTTCACAGGGGACACTGAAGCTTTCTTT
- | 17 | TRBJ1-1 | once | TRBV11-2 | CASSLAAGSRSNTEAFF | TGTGCCAGCAGCTTAGCAGCGGGCAGTAGGTCCAACACTGAAGCTTTCTTT
TRBD1 | 16 | TRBJ1-1 | once | TRBV30 | CAWSLETLDRDTEAFF | TGTGCCTGGAGTTTAGAAACCCTTGACAGGGACACTGAAGCTTTCTTT
- | 15 | TRBJ1-2 | - | TRBV6-5 | CASSYSGTANYGYTF | TGTGCCAGCAGTTACTCTGGCACAGCTAACTATGGCTACACCTTC
TRBD1 | 18 | TRBJ1-2 | - | TRBV4-1 | CASSQGSLPRTGNDGYTF | TGCGCCAGCAGCCAAGGGTCGTTACCTCGGACAGGGAATGATGGCTACACCTTC
- | 14 | TRBJ1-2 | - | TRBV3-1/TRBV3-2 | CASSQGSANYGYTF | TGTGCCAGCAGCCAAGGGTCAGCTAACTATGGCTACACCTTC
- | 11 | TRBJ2-1 | - | TRBV7-9 | CASSSGLEQFF | TGTGCCAGCAGCTCTGGACTGGAGCAGTTCTTC
- | 15 | TRBJ2-7 | once | TRBV9 | CASSYSPGPSYEQYF | TGTGCCAGCAGCTATTCCCCGGGTCCCTCCTACGAGCAGTACTTC
TRBD1 | 14 | TRBJ2-7 | - | TRBV6-5 | CASKVTGLTYEQYF | TGTGCCAGCAAAGTGACAGGGTTAACCTACGAGCAGTACTTC
TRBD2 | 16 | TRBJ2-1 | - | TRBV5-5 | CASTPTWRGEVSEQFF | TGTGCCAGCACTCCCACTTGGCGGGGGGAAGTTAGTGAGCAGTTCTTC
- | 14 | TRBJ1-5 | - | TRBV2 | CASRKGEGNQPQHF | TGTGCCAGCAGGAAGGGGGAGGGCAATCAGCCCCAGCATTTT
- | 12 | TRBJ1-3 | - | TRBV10-3 | CATRQRENTIYF | TGTGCCACCAGACAGCGGGAAAACACCATATATTTT
- | 14 | TRBJ2-5 | - | TRBV7-9 | CASSTPGLKETQYF | TGTGCCAGCAGCACCCCGGGACTTAAAGAGACCCAGTACTTC
- | 14 | TRBJ1-3 | - | TRBV29-1 | CSVAGTISGNTIYF | TGCAGCGTCGCGGGGACGATCTCTGGAAACACCATATATTTT
- | 14 | TRBJ2-7 | - | TRBV5-1 | CASSRGDRHYEQYF | TGCGCCAGCAGCCGGGGGGACAGACACTACGAGCAGTACTTC
- | 14 | TRBJ2-1 | - | TRBV2 | CASRKTGRVNEQFF | TGTGCCAGCAGGAAAACTGGGCGCGTCAATGAGCAGTTCTTC
- | 15 | TRBJ2-5 | - | TRBV11-2 | CASSSRTADQETQYF | TGTGCCAGCAGCTCCAGGACAGCCGATCAAGAGACCCAGTACTTC
TRBD2 | 16 | TRBJ2-1 | - | TRBV5-1 | CASSLSGVGSYNEQFF | TGCGCCAGCAGCCTCAGCGGGGTTGGTTCCTACAATGAGCAGTTCTTC
- | 15 | TRBJ1-1 | - | TRBV6-5 | CASSYGISLGTEAFF | TGTGCCAGCAGTTACGGGATTTCATTGGGGACTGAAGCTTTCTTT
- | 14 | TRBJ1-6 | - | TRBV7-9 | CASSLAGVNSPLHF | TGTGCCAGCAGTCTAGCGGGGGTCAATTCACCCCTCCACTTT
- | 15 | TRBJ2-7 | - | TRBV19 | CASSIGLGVSYEQYF | TGTGCCAGTAGTATAGGATTAGGTGTCTCTTACGAGCAGTACTTC
- | 14 | TRBJ1-1 | - | TRBV5-6 | CASSLRGIGTEAFF | TGTGCCAGCAGCTTGCGGGGAATAGGGACTGAAGCTTTCTTT
- | 15 | TRBJ1-1 | - | TRBV7-9 | CASSLFEGGIIKAFF | TGTGCCAGCAGCTTATTTGAGGGAGGTATAATTAAAGCTTTCTTT